These T cell receptor beta chains were read from a single sample in a study of T cell responses to AZD1222 COVID-19 vaccine. Assay: immunoSEQ multiplex PCR; the TCRdb copy retains only in-frame clones and omits some. The sample lists 150,000 to 200,000 clones; roughly 92% were seen once. Sample: peripheral blood, taken 28 days after the second AZD1222 dose. These receptors originate from an adult who received the AZD1222 COVID-19 vaccine. CDR3s include the opening cysteine and the closing phenylalanine or tryptophan. Each record gives: V gene, D gene, J gene, clone size, CDR3 protein, CDR3 DNA. A D gene is named only where the DNA matches it firmly. A clone size is listed for some rows: how often the clone was seen (once, few, many), or a class if it is expanded.

v_call: TRBV4-1; d_call: TRBD1; j_call: TRBJ2-7; clone_size: NA; cdr3_aa: CASSHHGQGSYEQYF; cdr3_nt: TGCGCCAGCAGCCACCACGGACAGGGCTCCTACGAGCAGTACTTC
v_call: TRBV2; d_call: TRBD1; j_call: TRBJ2-5; clone_size: few; cdr3_aa: CASSEVTGGETQYF; cdr3_nt: TGTGCCAGCAGTGAAGTAACAGGGGGGGAGACCCAGTACTTC
v_call: TRBV6-5; d_call: NA; j_call: TRBJ1-2; clone_size: NA; cdr3_aa: CASRTGTAGGYTF; cdr3_nt: TGTGCCAGCAGGACCGGGACCGCGGGTGGCTACACCTTC
v_call: TRBV24-1; d_call: TRBD2; j_call: TRBJ2-1; clone_size: NA; cdr3_aa: CATIPGTSGVNNEQFF; cdr3_nt: TGTGCCACCATCCCAGGGACTAGCGGGGTCAACAATGAGCAGTTCTTC
v_call: TRBV2; d_call: TRBD1; j_call: TRBJ1-5; clone_size: NA; cdr3_aa: CASSKDRFGNQPQHF; cdr3_nt: TGTGCCAGCAGTAAGGACAGGTTTGGCAATCAGCCCCAGCATTTT
v_call: TRBV19; d_call: NA; j_call: TRBJ2-5; clone_size: NA; cdr3_aa: CASSIRAVNQETQYF; cdr3_nt: TGTGCCAGTAGTATTAGGGCAGTAAACCAAGAGACCCAGTACTTC
v_call: TRBV6-5; d_call: NA; j_call: TRBJ2-7; clone_size: NA; cdr3_aa: CASKVRRGLYEQYF; cdr3_nt: TGTGCCAGCAAAGTCAGGAGGGGCCTCTACGAGCAGTACTTC
v_call: TRBV7-2; d_call: TRBD1; j_call: TRBJ1-2; clone_size: NA; cdr3_aa: CASSLGIQGADGYTF; cdr3_nt: TGTGCCAGCAGCTTAGGTATCCAGGGGGCAGATGGCTACACCTTC
v_call: TRBV30; d_call: NA; j_call: TRBJ1-1; clone_size: NA; cdr3_aa: CACGRGAVLTEAFF; cdr3_nt: TGTGCCTGCGGGCGGGGGGCGGTCCTAACTGAAGCTTTCTTT
v_call: TRBV7-3; d_call: TRBD2; j_call: TRBJ2-3; clone_size: NA; cdr3_aa: CASSRGVIGTDTQYF; cdr3_nt: TGTGCCAGCAGCCGGGGGGTGATCGGCACAGATACGCAGTATTTT
v_call: TRBV27; d_call: NA; j_call: TRBJ2-2; clone_size: NA; cdr3_aa: CASGPRGGSGELFF; cdr3_nt: TGTGCCAGCGGGCCCAGGGGCGGGAGCGGGGAGCTGTTTTTT
v_call: TRBV7-9; d_call: NA; j_call: TRBJ1-1; clone_size: NA; cdr3_aa: CASSLEGNTEAFF; cdr3_nt: TGTGCCAGCAGCCTCGAGGGGAACACTGAAGCTTTCTTT
v_call: TRBV19; d_call: TRBD1; j_call: TRBJ1-2; clone_size: NA; cdr3_aa: CASKDPGTVRDYTF; cdr3_nt: TGTGCCAGTAAAGATCCCGGGACAGTCCGTGACTACACCTTC